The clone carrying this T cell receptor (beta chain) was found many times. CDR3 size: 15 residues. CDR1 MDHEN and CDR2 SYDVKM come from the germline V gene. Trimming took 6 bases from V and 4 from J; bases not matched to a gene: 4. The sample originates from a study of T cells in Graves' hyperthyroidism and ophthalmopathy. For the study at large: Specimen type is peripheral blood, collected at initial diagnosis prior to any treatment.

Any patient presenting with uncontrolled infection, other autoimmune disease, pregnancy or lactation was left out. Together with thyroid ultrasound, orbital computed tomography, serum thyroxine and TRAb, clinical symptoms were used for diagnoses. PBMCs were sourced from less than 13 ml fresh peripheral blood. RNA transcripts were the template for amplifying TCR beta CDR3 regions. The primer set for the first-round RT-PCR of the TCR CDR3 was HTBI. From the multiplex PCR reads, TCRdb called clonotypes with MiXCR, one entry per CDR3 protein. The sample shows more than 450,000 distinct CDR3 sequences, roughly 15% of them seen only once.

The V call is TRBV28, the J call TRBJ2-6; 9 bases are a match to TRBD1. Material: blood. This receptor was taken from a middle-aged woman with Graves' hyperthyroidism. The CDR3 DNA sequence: TGTGCCAGCAGGGGACAGGGATCCGGGGCCAACGTCCTGACTTTC. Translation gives CASRGQGSGANVLTF.